This T cell receptor beta chain was recovered during a study of blood T cell repertoires in COVID-19. The overall study: Acute-phase and convalescent COVID-19 samples originated in the United States, Italy and Spain. The analysed material was cDNA or gDNA that came from T cells, B-cell-depleted T cells, or PBMCs.

CDR3 size: 15 residues. V lost 3 bases to trimming and J lost 8 bases; unmatched junction nucleotides: 7. CDR1 MGHDK and CDR2 SYGVNS come from the germline V gene. In the original processing: Nucleated cell number was recorded as an estimate derived from reference gene primer amplification. Data came from immunoSEQ multiplex PCR; TCRdb stores just in-frame clones and leaves some out. V and J calls and clone size are those listed in that table; D and trimming were worked out from the DNA. Of approximately 190,000 clones in the sample, around 80% were seen once. The gene calls are TRBV25-1 and TRBJ1-4; TRBD1 matches at 9 bases. Sample: peripheral blood. The clonotype was recovered from a human donor with acute or convalescent COVID-19. The donor label of this sample is uncertain. CDR3 protein: CASSDQGTGREKLFF. CDR3 coding DNA: TGTGCCAGCAGTGACCAAGGGACAGGGAGAGAAAAACTGTTTTTT. Complete variable domain (other parts from reference TRBV25-1 and TRBJ1-4): EADIYQTPRYLVIGTGKKITLECSQTMGHDKMYWYQQDPGMELHLIHYSYGVNSTEKGDLSSESTVSRIRTEHFPLTLESARPSHTSQYLCASSDQGTGREKLFFGSGTQLSVL.